This TCR beta chain originates from a study of spatial heterogeneity in lung cancer (dated by TCRdb to about 2019). At the level of the whole study: Beta-chain transcripts were consistently detected in greater numbers than alpha-chain transcripts, which likely reflects a higher abundance of beta-chain transcripts. Nonsynonymous mutation counts, determined by whole-exome sequencing of tumor tissue, were related to TCR repertoire features. In the raw uncorrected reads, each unique combination of TCR and UMI appeared on average more than ten times. The study quantitatively compared TCR alpha and beta repertoires across multiple tumor regions, matched nontumor lung and blood in non-small cell lung cancer. Both alpha and beta chains were TCR-sequenced in approximately 200 tumor regions, about 69 matched nontumor lung samples and approximately 50 PBMC samples obtained at surgery. General findings and caveats noted by the study authors: Ubiquitous expanded tumor TCRs were detected in blood more often at tumor resection than at routine follow-up. Confirming at a functional level the hypothesis that regional TCRs recognize regional mutations was considered to require additional single-cell paired TCR alpha and beta sequencing.

Cut back by 8 bases and 5 bases, the V and J ends lie 22 bases apart. The germline V gene sets CDR1 to SQVTM and CDR2 to ANQGSEA. Including cysteine and phenylalanine, the CDR3 has 15 amino acids. Here the CDR3 DNA is all that survives: 45 bases in frame from base 1. Library creation used 5' RACE. Instrument on record: NextSeq 500. In the TCR library protocol, a unique molecular identifier was attached to each TCR cDNA molecule so that PCR and sequencing errors could be corrected. The study's processing was this. TCR identification, UMI-based error correction and CDR3 extraction were performed with Decombinator tools. TCRs above a frequency of 2 per 1,000, corresponding to the top 1% of the tumor frequency distribution, were defined as expanded. Renyi diversity was calculated using the R vegan package after each repertoire was subsampled 100 times to 5,000 TCRs. CDR3 similarity networks were constructed using string-kernel similarity of amino acid triplets, with links drawn between CDR3s whose pairwise similarity was above 0.82. TCRdb reran the public reads through fastp at Q25 and MiXCR, keeping productive beta chains. Under each unique CDR3 protein, matching rows form one entry showing the most common genes and DNA. These V and J calls rely on TCRdb rather than the paper's analysis. The sample table records some 39,000 distinct CDR3 sequences; approximately 6.2% of these occur just once. The ten largest clones take up 43% of the sample.

The intended sense of this specimen's time point label: sample taken at primary tumor resection. Donors were over 60 patients with early-stage, untreated non-small cell lung cancer from the lung TRACERx cohort. Without any cell sorting, TCR sequencing was performed on whole RNA extracted either from tumor and nontumor lung tissue or from cryopreserved PBMC samples. Only patients with enough RNA available from two or more tumor regions were chosen for TCR sequencing. This clonotype was picked up a small number of times. Its antigen is unknown. No much larger clone is present one base from it, and per-base qualities are unavailable.

The receptor's source is a female donor with early-stage non-small cell lung cancer. The rearranged chain carries TRBV29-1 and TRBJ2-1; too little of a D gene remains to name it. Sequences were derived from PBMCs, sampled at surgery. The CDR3 reads as follows: CSSLRQRHRNNEQFF. The nucleotide sequence reads as follows: TGCAGCTCCCTCCGGCAGAGGCACCGAAACAATGAGCAGTTCTTC.